This T cell receptor beta chain stems from a study of CD8+ T cells in alopecia areata. Study background: Patients took tofacitinib for 6 to 18 months, followed by 6 drug-free months.

Overall study results and limits: Tofacitinib delivered significant drops in scalp clonality and in expanded CD8+ clones among the top 100.

Investigators isolated RNA and reverse transcribed it into cDNA to act as the sequencing template. Profiling relied on immunoSEQ multiplex PCR, and the TCRdb table lists in-frame clones only, not all of them. The data hold roughly 220,000 clones, with about two fifths observed a single time. Treatment of the sample: oral pan-JAK inhibitor, 5-10 mg twice daily. Sorting of CD4+ and CD8+ T cells was performed on PBMCs. As concerns this clone: Its antigen is unknown.

This CDR3 comprises 11 residues. Germline CDR1 GTSNPN, CDR2 SVGIG (reference sequence). V was cut by 5 bases and J by 1 base, with 5 bases left in between. The rearrangement uses TRBV30 and TRBJ1-1, with D unresolved. The sample in question was CD4+ T cells sorted from blood, obtained at week 34, from a patient treated with tofacitinib. The clonotype originates from a human donor with alopecia areata. The CDR3 is CAWDWNTEAFF. Written as DNA, the CDR3 is TGTGCCTGGGACTGGAACACTGAAGCTTTCTTT.